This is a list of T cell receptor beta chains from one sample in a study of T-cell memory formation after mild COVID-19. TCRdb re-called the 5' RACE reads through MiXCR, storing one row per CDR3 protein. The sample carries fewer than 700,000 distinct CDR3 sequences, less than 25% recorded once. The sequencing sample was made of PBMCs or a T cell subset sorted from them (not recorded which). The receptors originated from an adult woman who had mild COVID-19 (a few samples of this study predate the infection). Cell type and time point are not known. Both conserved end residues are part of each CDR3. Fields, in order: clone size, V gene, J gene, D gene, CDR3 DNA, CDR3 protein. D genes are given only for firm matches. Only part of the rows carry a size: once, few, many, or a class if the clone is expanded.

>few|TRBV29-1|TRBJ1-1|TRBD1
TGCAGCGTTGATGGTGGGACAGGGAACACTGAAGCTTTCTTT
CSVDGGTGNTEAFF
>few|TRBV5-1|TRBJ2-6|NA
TGCGCCAGCAGCTCGACAGTGTACTCTGGGGCCAACGTCCTGACTTTC
CASSSTVYSGANVLTF
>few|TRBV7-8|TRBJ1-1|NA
TGTGCCAGCAGCTTAGACCTGGGGTTCGGATTTGAAGCTTTCTTT
CASSLDLGFGFEAFF
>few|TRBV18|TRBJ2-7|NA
TGTGCCAGCTCACCACCTGTTAGCGACACCTACGAGCAGTACTTC
CASSPPVSDTYEQYF
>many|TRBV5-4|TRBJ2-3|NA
TGTGCCAGCAGCGGGGGGAGCACAGATACGCAGTATTTT
CASSGGSTDTQYF
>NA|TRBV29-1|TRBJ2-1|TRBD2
TGCAGCGTTGAAGGTTTGGGGGGGAGTCCCTACAATGAGCAGTTCTTC
CSVEGLGGSPYNEQFF
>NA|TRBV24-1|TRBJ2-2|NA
TGTGCCACCAGTGATTTAAGGAAAGTTAACACCGGGGAGCTGTTTTTT
CATSDLRKVNTGELFF
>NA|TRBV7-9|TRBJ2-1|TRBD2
TGTGCCAGCAGCTACGGGACTAGCGGGAGCGGGCAGTTCTTC
CASSYGTSGSGQFF
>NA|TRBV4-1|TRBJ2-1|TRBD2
TGCGCCAGCAGCCCCCCGGCTAGCGGGAGTTCATATGAGCAGTTCTTC
CASSPPASGSSYEQFF
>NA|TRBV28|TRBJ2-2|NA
TGTGCCAGCAGTTCTAGAACGAATCCGGGACAACCGAACACCGGGGAGCTGTTTTTT
CASSSRTNPGQPNTGELFF
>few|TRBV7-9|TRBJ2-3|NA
TGTGCCAGCAGCCCCACAACCCCCAGCACAGATACGCAGTATTTT
CASSPTTPSTDTQYF
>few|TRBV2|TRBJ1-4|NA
TGTGCCAGCAAGGGGTACGGTGAAAAACTGTTTTTT
CASKGYGEKLFF
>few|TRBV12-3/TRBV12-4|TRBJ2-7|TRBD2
TGTGCCAGCAGTACAGCGGGAGGCACCTACGAGCAGTACTTC
CASSTAGGTYEQYF
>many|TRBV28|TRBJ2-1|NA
TGTGCCGCCAGCCAGGGACTGAATGAGCAGTTCTTC
CAASQGLNEQFF
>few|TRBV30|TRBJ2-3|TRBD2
TGTGCCTGGAGTGTACTTGGGCTAGCGGGAGGCCGCACAGATACGCAGTATTTT
CAWSVLGLAGGRTDTQYF
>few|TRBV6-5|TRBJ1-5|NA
TGTGCCAGCAGTACATATAGCAATCAGCCCCAGCATTTT
CASSTYSNQPQHF
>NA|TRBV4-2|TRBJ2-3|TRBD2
TGTGCCAGCAGCCCAAGTGCGAGCGGGGGGGCGGTAGATACGCAGTATTTT
CASSPSASGGAVDTQYF
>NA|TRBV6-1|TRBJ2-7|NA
TGTGCCAGCAGTGAAAGGGGGGGGCCTAGCTCCTACGAGCAGTACTTC
CASSERGGPSSYEQYF
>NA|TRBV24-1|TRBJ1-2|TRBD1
TGTGCCACCAGTGACCCGGGACAGGGGGTGCGTCGCTACACCTTC
CATSDPGQGVRRYTF
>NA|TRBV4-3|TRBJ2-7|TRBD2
TGCGCCAGCAGCCACTTAGCGGGAGGGGATTACGAGCAGTACTTC
CASSHLAGGDYEQYF
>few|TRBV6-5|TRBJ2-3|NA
TGTGCCAGCAGTTACCGACAGGTAGCAGATACGCAGTATTTT
CASSYRQVADTQYF
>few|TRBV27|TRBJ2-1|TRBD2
TGTGCCAGCTCCTTTAGGGGGACTAGCGGGAGTTATCCCTACAATGAGCAGTTCTTC
CASSFRGTSGSYPYNEQFF
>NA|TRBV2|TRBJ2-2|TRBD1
TGTGCCAGCAGTAGACAGGGGAACTTTGGGAGCACCGGGGAGCTGTTTTTT
CASSRQGNFGSTGELFF
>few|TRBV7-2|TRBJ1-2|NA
TGTGCCAGCAGCCCTACCGGGGTCGGGTATGGCTACACCTTC
CASSPTGVGYGYTF
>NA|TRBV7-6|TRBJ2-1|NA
TGTGCCAGCAGCTTAAGGTTGGCGGGGGCGGCCTACAATGAGCAGTTCTTC
CASSLRLAGAAYNEQFF
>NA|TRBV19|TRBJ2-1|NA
TGTGCCAGTAGTAACATTGGCGCTGAGCAGTTCTTC
CASSNIGAEQFF
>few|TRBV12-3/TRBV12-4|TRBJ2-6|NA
TGTGCCAGCAGTTTAGATGCTGGGGCCAACGTCCTGACTTTC
CASSLDAGANVLTF
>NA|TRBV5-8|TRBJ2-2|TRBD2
TGTGCCAGCAAGACTAGCGGGTCCGGGGAGCTGTTTTTT
CASKTSGSGELFF
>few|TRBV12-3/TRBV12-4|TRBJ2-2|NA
TGTGCCAGCAGAGAAGTAGGCGAGAACACCGGGGAGCTGTTTTTT
CASREVGENTGELFF
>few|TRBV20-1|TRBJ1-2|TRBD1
TGCAGTGCGATACCTATCGGACAGGGTGATGGCTACACCTTC
CSAIPIGQGDGYTF
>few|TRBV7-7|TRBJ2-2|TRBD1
TGTGCTAGCAGCGCGACAGGGGGCGTTGTCACCGGGGAGCTGTTTTTT
CASSATGGVVTGELFF
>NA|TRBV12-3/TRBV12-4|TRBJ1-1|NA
TGTGCCAGCATCTCCTTGGACACTGTTAACACTGAAGCTTTCTTT
CASISLDTVNTEAFF
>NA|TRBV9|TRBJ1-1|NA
TGTGCCAGCAGCGTTGAAGGCCTCATGAACACTGAAGCTTTCTTT
CASSVEGLMNTEAFF
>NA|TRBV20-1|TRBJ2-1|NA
TGCAGTGCTAGAGAGGGGTATGAGCAGTTCTTC
CSAREGYEQFF
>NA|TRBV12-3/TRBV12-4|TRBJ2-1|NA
TGTGCCAGCAGACCAGGGAGTGGGTCCTACAATGAGCAGTTCTTC
CASRPGSGSYNEQFF
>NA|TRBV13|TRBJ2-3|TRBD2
TGTGCCAGCAGCCCCGGGACTAGCGGGAACTCGTTCACAGATACGCAGTATTTT
CASSPGTSGNSFTDTQYF
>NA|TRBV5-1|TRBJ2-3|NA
TGCTCCAGCAGCGCGAACAGGGATGCGGCAGATACGCAGTATTTT
CSSSANRDAADTQYF
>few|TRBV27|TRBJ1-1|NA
TGTGCCAGCAGTTTGGCCGGGGGGGCCGAAGCTTTCTTT
CASSLAGGAEAFF
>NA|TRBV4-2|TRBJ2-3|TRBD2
TGTGCCAGCAGCCAAGATTTTGCGGGGGTCACAGATACGCAGTATTTT
CASSQDFAGVTDTQYF
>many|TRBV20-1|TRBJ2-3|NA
TGCAGTGCGGCCAGGGGGGGTACAGATACGCAGTATTTT
CSAARGGTDTQYF
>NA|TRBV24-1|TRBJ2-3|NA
TGTGCCACCAGGGCAGTTGGTGAAGATACGCAGTATTTT
CATRAVGEDTQYF
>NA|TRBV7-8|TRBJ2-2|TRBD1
TGTGCCAGCAACCTGGACAGGCCGAACACCGGGGAGCTGTTTTTT
CASNLDRPNTGELFF
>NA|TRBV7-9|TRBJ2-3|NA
TGTGCCAGCAGCTTAGTCTCCCTGAGCACAGATACGCAGTATTTT
CASSLVSLSTDTQYF
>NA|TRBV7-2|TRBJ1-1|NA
TGTGCCAGCAGCTTAGGCGTACAGACGGCTGAAGCTTTCTTT
CASSLGVQTAEAFF
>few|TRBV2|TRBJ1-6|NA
TGTGCCAGCAGTGCAGGGAGGAGATCACCCCTCCACTTT
CASSAGRRSPLHF
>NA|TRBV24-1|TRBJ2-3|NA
TGTGCCACCAGTGACTCCTTGGGTGAGAGTATTGGCACAGATACGCAGTATTTT
CATSDSLGESIGTDTQYF
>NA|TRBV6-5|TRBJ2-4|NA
TGTGCCAGCAGTCGGTCACCTCCGAACATTCAGTACTTC
CASSRSPPNIQYF
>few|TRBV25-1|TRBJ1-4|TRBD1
TGTGCCAGCAGTTTAAACCAGGGGGCAGGGGAAAAACTGTTTTTT
CASSLNQGAGEKLFF
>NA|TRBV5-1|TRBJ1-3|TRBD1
TGCGCCAGCAGCGCCGACAGGGTTCATTCTGGAAACACCATATATTTT
CASSADRVHSGNTIYF
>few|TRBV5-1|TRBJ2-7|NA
TGCGCCAGCAGCTTGGGAGGAGTGGAGACCTACGAGCAGTACTTC
CASSLGGVETYEQYF
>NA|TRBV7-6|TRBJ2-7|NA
TGTGCCAGCAGCTTAGGCGGACAGCTTTTTTCCTACGAGCAGTACTTC
CASSLGGQLFSYEQYF
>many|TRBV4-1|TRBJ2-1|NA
TGCGCCAGCAGCCAAGATGGTACGGGTATGCGCGGCAATGAGCAGTTCTTC
CASSQDGTGMRGNEQFF
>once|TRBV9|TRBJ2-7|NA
TGTGCCAGCAGCGCAGCCGGGACAGCGGGCTACGAGCAGTACTTC
CASSAAGTAGYEQYF
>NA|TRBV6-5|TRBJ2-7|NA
TGTGCCAGCAGGCCAGGGACTGGCGAGCAGTACTTC
CASRPGTGEQYF
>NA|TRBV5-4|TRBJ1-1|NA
TGTGCCAGCAGCTTGGCCGGGATCAGGAACACTGAAGCTTTCTTT
CASSLAGIRNTEAFF